The entry below describes one T cell receptor beta chain. The data stem from a study of cytomegalovirus exposure and HLA in healthy donors. Assay used: immunoSEQ multiplex PCR; TCRdb lists only in-frame clones, some missing. This table has tens of thousands of clones, approximately 90% appearing once. The CDR3 has 15 residues. Germline-derived CDR1 and CDR2 are MNHNY and SVGAGI (reference sequence). V lost 5 bases to trimming and J lost 4 bases; unmatched junction nucleotides: 7. The sample consisted of PBMCs. J is TRBJ2-1 and V is TRBV6-6, with 8 positions matching TRBD2. This receptor was taken from a woman under 30 in good health and CMV-seropositive. Here the CDR3 DNA reads TGTGCCAGCAGTGATAGCGGGGAAAGATACAATGAGCAGTTCTTC. This encodes CASSDSGERYNEQFF.